A selection of T cell receptor beta chains follows, all from one sample in a study of blood T cell repertoires in COVID-19. The repertoire was sequenced with immunoSEQ multiplex PCR; TCRdb's copy has only in-frame clones and lacks some. This sample has around 78,000 clones, with 80% to 90% found just once. The sample taken for sequencing was peripheral blood. Receptors were obtained from a man over 45 with active COVID-19. Each CDR3 is given with its conserved first and last residue. The D gene is left open where the match is weak.

>-|TRBV19
CASSRGAGVDTEAFF
>-|TRBV29-1
CSARDTSYEQYF
>-|TRBV27
CASSFFGAGDQETQYF
>-|TRBV12-3/TRBV12-4
CASSPAFSGAFF
>-|TRBV6-5
CASRILGAMNTEAFF
>TRBD1|TRBV5-1
CASSREQGAWADTQYF
>TRBD1|TRBV7-7
CASSDIGGTGPNEQFF
>TRBD2|TRBV27
CASSSLAGGLQGDEQFF
>-|TRBV30
CAWSGGGKKAATEAFF
>-|TRBV23-1
CASSAPLARANTEAFF
>-|TRBV3-1/TRBV3-2
CASSQDNRNNQPQHF
>-|TRBV6-5
CASIETQGRNTEAFF
>-|TRBV30
CAWSAGDGELFF
>-|TRBV3-1/TRBV3-2
CASSQDLRGTEAFF
>-|TRBV19
CASSPGLPLSEQYF
>-|TRBV9
CASSVEVGASYNEQFF
>-|TRBV9
CASSAGDTDTQYF
>-|TRBV2
CASSEVGDNSPLHF
>TRBD1|TRBV4-1
CASSQVQGGLEKLFF
>TRBD1|TRBV28
CASSSPYQQGDTEAFF
>TRBD1|TRBV24-1
CATSDPGTGEETQYF
>TRBD1|TRBV19
CASRRQGGNNSPLHF
>-|TRBV2
CASMGRRNSGELFF
>-|TRBV6-5
CASSYDSSSGNTIYF
>TRBD2|TRBV7-2
CASSQRESDTQYF
>-|TRBV2
CASSDPAPSVTQYF
>TRBD1|TRBV6-6
CASSYIGTGGREQYF
>TRBD2|TRBV3-1/TRBV3-2
CASSQTSGRADTQYF
>-|TRBV5-1
CASSLEQGGWSEQYF
>TRBD1|TRBV29-1
CSVVTGAILNTEAFF
>-|TRBV7-9
CASSLVEGGLYEQYF
>-|TRBV7-9
CASSLEGGSEAFF
>TRBD1|TRBV18
CASSPGTDSYNEQFF
>TRBD1|TRBV5-1
CASSFRRTGSNEKLFF
>TRBD1|TRBV7-8
CASSLRGRTDTQYF
>-|TRBV5-1
CASSLGGSKDSPLHF
>-|TRBV19
CASSIVGGLGFTEAFF
>TRBD1|TRBV19
CASNGDRGNSPLHF
>TRBD1|TRBV19
CASSMRGQGSGYTF
>-|TRBV12-3/TRBV12-4
CASRRTENQPQHF
>-|TRBV7-2
CASSLGGRRTEAFF
>-|TRBV6-2/TRBV6-3
CASSYAVEYEQYF
>-|TRBV5-4
CASSRRTMGGEKLFF
>TRBD1|TRBV6-5
CASRRDRAYEQYF
>-|TRBV29-1
CSVGAGRSEQFF
>TRBD2|TRBV4-3
CASSPSGEAYNEQFF
>TRBD1|TRBV28
CASSLRDRSYSNQPQHF
>TRBD1|TRBV7-6
CASSLGVGGQGYQPQHF
>-|TRBV3-1/TRBV3-2
CASSQPGTQETQYF
>-|TRBV9
CASSVGTNSYEQYF
>-|TRBV6-6
CASSGLNEQFF
>TRBD1|TRBV30
CAWSPGTGGYTEAFF
>TRBD1|TRBV5-5
CASSPNTGGYEKLFF